The present T cell receptor (beta chain) was sequenced within a study of cytomegalovirus exposure and HLA in healthy donors (TCRdb year 2017). About the study as a whole: An earlier analysis of some 600 of the donors reported around 280 Gb of sequence data and around 120 million unique TCR beta sequences obtained from some 200 million T cells. An early release covering roughly 580 HLA-typed donors comprised 250 to 350 gigabases of sequencing data and around 80 million unique TCR sequences. The genetic ancestry cluster associated with self-reported Caucasian donors included 80% to 90% of the 300 to 450 genotyped donors. The study aimed to test whether signatures of past pathogen exposure could be identified by cataloging public T cell receptors. The study used immunosequencing to profile the T cell repertoires of more than 650 subjects and linked those repertoires to cytomegalovirus serostatus. Besides the first cohort of roughly 700 subjects, a separate validation cohort made up of 120 different subjects was used. To predict cytomegalovirus infection status, the study combined high-throughput TCR immunosequencing, statistical association of individual TCRs with disease status, and machine learning. A later analysis re-examined previously published TCR beta repertoires from roughly 720 donors and added high-resolution HLA genotyping to investigate patterns of TCR occurrence. In the later analysis, no new phenotypic data were used to find candidate immune exposures; instead, reliance was placed on TCR beta sequences and their occurrence across donors. An earlier analysis of roughly 580 of the donors used high-throughput TCR beta sequencing to judge whether each TCR beta V gene segment behaved as functional or pseudogenic. Donor age, sex, ethnicity and CMV serostatus were collected together with the repertoire data. A later genetic analysis used genome-wide SNP genotypes for 398 of the 666 donors, treating that subset as a discovery cohort. All discovery cohort repertoires had been generated using a single sequencing platform. HLA typing included class I and class II loci at four-digit resolution. The number of donors typed differed by locus, with roughly 629-640 for A, B, C, DRB1 and DQB1, around 500 for DQA1, under 610 for DPA1, and some 450 for DPB1. Roughly five DR-DQ haplotypes were handled as single units for association and clustering because linkage in the cohort was strong. On average, around 240,000 unique TCR beta nucleotide sequences were sequenced per donor among more than 350 genotyped donors of the cohort, with about 19% of those sequences being non-productive.

From the cysteine through the phenylalanine, the CDR3 covers 14 amino acids. The CDR3 DNA has 42 bases and is translated from base 1. V is cut back by 4 bases and J by 3 bases, with 6 bases in the junction unmatched. CDR1 and CDR2 were assigned from the germline V gene (reference sequence) as LNHDA and SQIVND. The library was obtained by the immunoSEQ multiplex PCR assay. For the multiplex PCR, a mixture combining 60 forward primers for TCR Vbeta segments and 13 reverse primers for TCR Jbeta segments was used. A multiplex PCR assay on genomic DNA amplified the CDR3 region of rearranged TCR beta genes. Amplified TCR beta libraries were sequenced as 87-base-pair reads on the Illumina HiSeq System. The source study handled its data this way. A later analysis tallied about 77 million unique TCR beta chains across the approximately 670 repertoires, and 10 million to 11 million of those chains were shared by two or more donors. To remove PCR and sequencing errors, raw reads were error-corrected and collapsed into unique sequences using a nearest-neighbor algorithm that merged closely related sequences. CDR3 sequences were aligned to IMGT reference sequences to assign V, D and J gene segments. For a sequence to be retained, a match of at least six nucleotides was required to both a V gene segment and a J gene segment. Rearrangements were classified as productive when the CDR3 lacked stop codons and remained in frame with V and J, and all other rearrangements were classified as non-productive. Following IMGT convention, CDR3 was defined as the stretch from the second conserved V-encoded cysteine up to the conserved J-encoded phenylalanine. The earlier analysis of about 610 of the donors excluded sequences that lacked an unambiguous match to a single V gene segment. An earlier analysis of under 750 of the donors called V segments functional above 56.7% productive rearrangements and segregating when the between-donor standard deviation exceeded 5%. To diagnose cytomegalovirus status from the catalog of TCR beta chain sequences, a statistical classification framework was built. In a later analysis, V and J genes were assigned by comparing TCR nucleotide sequences against IMGT/GENE-DB human TR gene sequences. Using the TCRdist pipeline, a later analysis assigned CDR3 sequences along with most-parsimonious VDJ recombination scenarios. In a later analysis, each TCR beta chain was defined by its CDR3 amino acid sequence together with its V-gene family, and reads without a unique V-gene family were excluded. As a way to deal with suspected cross-contamination and a sequencing artifact, a later analysis dropped over 550 nucleotide sequences that were highly shared and had low generation probability. For each public chain, a later analysis derived a clonal expansion index from normalized ranks of inferred template counts within each repertoire. In a later analysis, generation probabilities were computed using a VDJ recombination model fitted to out-of-frame rearrangements, and the results were checked against IGoR. In a later analysis, TCR-TCR, TCR-HLA and TCR-CMV co-occurrence was scored with hypergeometric tests, and a repertoire-size bias correction was applied to TCR pairs. False discovery rates were estimated in a later analysis by permuting HLA or CMV assignments 20 times. In a later analysis, co-occurring TCRs were grouped with DBSCAN, and TCRdist sequence similarity was added when clustering was performed within HLA-allele-positive subsets. For co-occurrence clustering, repertoires with fewer than 30,000 or more than 120,000 public chains were excluded, along with roughly 5 repertoires with anomalous nucleotide sharing. TCRdb limited this immuneACCESS table to in-frame rearrangements with V and J called. A share of clones is missing; checked studies link under half to unresolved V genes, and the rest is unexplained. That table supplies the V and J calls and clone size; D and trimming were determined from the DNA. Present in this sample are under 90,000 clones, over 65% of which were seen just once. The ten biggest clones cover 9.1% of the sample.

The research as a whole found: According to the authors, the approach could potentially be generalized to other disease states and immunological phenotypes. Immune exposure information for the cohort was limited to CMV serostatus. A group of highly shared sequence variants was considered likely to be a technical artifact of the sequencing pipeline. In an earlier analysis of around 600 of the donors, most TCR beta V segments appeared in productive rearrangements about 87% or about 30% of the time, broadly matching IMGT annotations. Fewer than 20 rarely observed V segments, including chromosome 9 orphons, were excluded from the earlier analysis of several hundred of the donors because counts were too low. In a later analysis, most CMV-associated TCR beta chains were found to appear HLA-restricted, with HLA associations seemingly driven largely by CMV exposure. When HLA alleles, especially DR and DQ, strongly co-occurred, attributing TCR associations to individual alleles was difficult. Linkage disequilibrium might explain the correlated functional status among segregating V segments, but an unknown experimental factor could not be excluded. Only TCR beta chains were sequenced in this cohort, and the absence of alpha or paired-chain data limited detectable features. An association between a missense DCLRE1C variant and V-gene and J-gene trimming of TCR beta chains was found in a later genetic analysis and replicated in an independent cohort. Most TCR sequences were seen in very few donors, while some public TCRs were found in many individuals. A later analysis associated approximately 17,000 TCR beta sequences with specific HLA alleles at a false discovery rate of 0.05. The classifier was reported to diagnose cytomegalovirus status with high specificity and sensitivity in both the original cohort and the validation cohort. A few of the identified cytomegalovirus-associated TCR beta chains were confirmed in vitro to be specific for cytomegalovirus antigens. HLA typing was unavailable for some donors at each locus, so association tests used only the typed subset. A further reported finding was that TCR beta sequences accurately predicted the HLA-A and HLA-B alleles for most subjects in the first cohort. In the study, 150 to 200 TCR beta chains were listed as associated with cytomegalovirus. According to a later genetic analysis, donors in an Asian-associated ancestry cluster had fewer N-insertions in productive TCRs than the roughly 660-donor mean. In a later analysis, several top co-occurrence clusters were reported to appear linked to parvovirus B19, influenza, CMV and Epstein-Barr virus. In a later analysis, the rate of TCR association differed among HLA loci, with DRB1 alleles having the most associated TCRs and HLA-C alleles having the fewest. In a later analysis, HLA-associated TCR beta chains showed more clonal expansion and lower generation probabilities than non-associated chains that were equally common. The 87-base-pair reads could not distinguish some IMGT-functional V segments, including TRBV6-2 and TRBV6-3, so those segments were excluded. The presence/absence analyses assumed that sequencing depth was roughly uniform across donors, and that assumption may not be true.

The cohort consisted of 666 healthy bone marrow donors. At the time of sampling, all cohort members were nominally healthy, though unrecorded immune exposures were likely present. The donor tested CMV seropositive, placing the donor among the approximately 290 seropositive members of the cohort. A peripheral blood sample was provided by each donor, and peripheral blood mononuclear cells were used for TCR beta sequencing. The Qiagen DNeasy Blood Extraction Kit was used to extract genomic DNA from the blood cell samples. This clone was counted only a few times. Its antigen target is currently unknown. Per-nucleotide qualities are absent, and no much larger clonotype sits a single base away.

Sequenced: PBMCs. The chain was built from TRBV19 and TRBJ2-7, with 7 bases matching TRBD1. This clonotype originated in a man between 35 and 55 years old in good health and CMV-seropositive. CDR3 sequence: CASSKAGTDYEQYF. The sequenced DNA is TGTGCCAGTAGTAAGGCCGGGACAGACTACGAGCAGTACTTC.